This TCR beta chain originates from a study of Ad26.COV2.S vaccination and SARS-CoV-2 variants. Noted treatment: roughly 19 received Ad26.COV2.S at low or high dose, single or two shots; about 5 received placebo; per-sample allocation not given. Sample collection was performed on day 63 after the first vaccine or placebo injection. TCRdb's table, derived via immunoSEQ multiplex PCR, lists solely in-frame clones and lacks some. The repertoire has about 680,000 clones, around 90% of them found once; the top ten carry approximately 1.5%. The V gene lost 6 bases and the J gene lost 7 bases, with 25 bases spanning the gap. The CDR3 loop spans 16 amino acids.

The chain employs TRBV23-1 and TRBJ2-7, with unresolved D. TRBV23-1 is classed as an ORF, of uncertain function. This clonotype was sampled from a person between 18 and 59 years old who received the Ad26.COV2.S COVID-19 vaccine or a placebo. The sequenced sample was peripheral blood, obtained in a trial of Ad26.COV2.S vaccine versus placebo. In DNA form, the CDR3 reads TGCGCCAGCAGGAATAGTGGGCAGGCTCGAAAAGGGGAGCAGTACTTC. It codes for CASRNSGQARKGEQYF.